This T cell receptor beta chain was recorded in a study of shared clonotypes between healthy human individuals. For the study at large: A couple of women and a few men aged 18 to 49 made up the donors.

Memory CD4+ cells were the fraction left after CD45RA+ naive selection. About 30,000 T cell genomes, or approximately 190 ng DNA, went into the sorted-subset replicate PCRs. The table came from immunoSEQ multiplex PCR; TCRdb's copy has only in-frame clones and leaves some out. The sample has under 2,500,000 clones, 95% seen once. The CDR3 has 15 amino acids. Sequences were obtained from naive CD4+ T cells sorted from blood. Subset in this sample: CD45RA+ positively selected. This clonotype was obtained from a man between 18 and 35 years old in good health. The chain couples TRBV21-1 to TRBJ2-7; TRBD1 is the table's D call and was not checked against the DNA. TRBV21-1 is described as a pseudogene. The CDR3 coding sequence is TGTGCCAGCAGCAAAGGTTCGCAGGGGCGGTACGAGCAGTACTTC. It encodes CASSKGSQGRYEQYF.